The sample holds many counts of the clone carrying this TCR beta chain. The sample comes from a study of HIV-infected patients and healthy controls. cDNA was made from approximately 500 ng RNA using alpha and beta constant primers. Alpha and beta chain libraries were made separately by chain-specific third strand synthesis with multiplexing indices. MiXCR, applied by TCRdb to the 5' RACE reads, yields one record per CDR3 protein. The sample shows fewer than 15,000 distinct CDR3 sequences, approximately 10% of them seen only once. All unsorted peripheral T cells were captured because whole blood was used without fractionation. The CDR3 has 13 amino acids. V was clipped by 0 bases and J by 5 bases, with 8 bases between them. Germline CDR1 SGDLS, CDR2 YYNGEE.

The sample was blood. This clonotype originated in an adult in good health. The chain has TRBV9 and TRBJ1-1; D is undetermined. The CDR3 sequence is CASSVAPSTEAFF. The DNA of the CDR3 is TGTGCCAGCAGCGTAGCCCCGAGTACTGAAGCTTTCTTT.